This TCR beta chain derives from a study of T cell repertoires in cytomegalovirus infection. Study in general: Indicated by public TCR beta signatures were CMV infection and matching HLA type.

The CDR3 extends over 14 amino acids. Germline CDR1 SEHNR, CDR2 FQNEAQ (reference sequence). Trimming left V 5 bases short and J 4 bases short, with 13 bases between. TCRdb reanalysed the reads using MiXCR and keeps one entry per CDR3 protein. Of about 360,000 distinct CDR3 sequences in the sample, about a sixth were seen once. This clonotype was counted a few times. The sequenced sample consisted of PBMCs. This rearrangement joins TRBV7-9 to TRBJ2-3, with D uncertain. The sequence was obtained from a human donor in good health (CMV status not recorded). Some clones in this sample may be carry-over from other donors' samples. The CDR3 protein is CASSPPRPADTQYF. The CDR3 coding sequence is TGTGCCAGCAGCCCCCCCCGACCGGCAGATACGCAGTATTTT.